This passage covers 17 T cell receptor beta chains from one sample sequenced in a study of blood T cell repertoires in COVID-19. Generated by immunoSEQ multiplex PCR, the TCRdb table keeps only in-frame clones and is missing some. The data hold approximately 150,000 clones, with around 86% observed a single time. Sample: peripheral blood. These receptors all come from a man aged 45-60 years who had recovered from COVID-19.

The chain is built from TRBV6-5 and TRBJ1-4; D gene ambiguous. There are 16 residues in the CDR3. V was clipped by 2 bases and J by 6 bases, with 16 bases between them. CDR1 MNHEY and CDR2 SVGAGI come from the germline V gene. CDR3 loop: CASSYAASFGYEKLFF. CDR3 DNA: TGTGCCAGCAGTTACGCGGCGTCTTTCGGATATGAAAAACTGTTTTTT.

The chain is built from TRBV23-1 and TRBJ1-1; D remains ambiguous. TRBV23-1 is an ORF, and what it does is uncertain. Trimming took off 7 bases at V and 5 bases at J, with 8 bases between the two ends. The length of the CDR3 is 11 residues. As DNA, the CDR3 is TGCGCCAGCACTCTAGAGACTGAAGCTTTCTTT. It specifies CASTLETEAFF.

CDR3 in amino acids: CAISRTLAIGSDTQYF. CDR3 sequence (DNA): TGTGCCATCAGTCGTACGCTAGCGATCGGATCAGATACGCAGTATTTT. J is TRBJ2-3 and V is TRBV10-3; perhaps TRBD2 as D (6 bases). Germline values: CDR1 ENHRY, CDR2 SYGVKD. Trimming took 5 bases from V and 4 from J, leaving 19 bases between them. This CDR3 has 16 amino acids.

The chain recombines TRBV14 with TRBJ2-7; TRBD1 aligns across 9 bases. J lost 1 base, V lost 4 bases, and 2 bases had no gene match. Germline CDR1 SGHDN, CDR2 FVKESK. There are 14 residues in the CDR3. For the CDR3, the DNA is TGTGCCAGCAGCCGGGACAGGGCATCCTACGAGCAGTACTTC. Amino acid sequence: CASSRDRASYEQYF.

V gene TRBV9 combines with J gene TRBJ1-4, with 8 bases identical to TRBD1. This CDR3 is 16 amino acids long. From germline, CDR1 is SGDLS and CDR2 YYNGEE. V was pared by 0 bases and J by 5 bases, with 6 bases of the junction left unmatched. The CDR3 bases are TGTGCCAGCAGCGTAGCCGGACAGGGCCCAAATGAAAAACTGTTTTTT. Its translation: CASSVAGQGPNEKLFF.

This CDR3 is CASSSPGQYSYNEQFF. Here the CDR3 DNA reads TGTGCCAGCAGTTCCCCGGGACAGTACTCCTACAATGAGCAGTTCTTC. V usage is TRBV6-2 or TRBV6-3 and J usage is TRBJ2-1; 7 bases map to TRBD1. In germline, CDR1 is MNHEY, CDR2 SVGEGT. V lost 4 bases and J lost 0; bases outside the gene matches: 6. This CDR3 has 16 amino acids.

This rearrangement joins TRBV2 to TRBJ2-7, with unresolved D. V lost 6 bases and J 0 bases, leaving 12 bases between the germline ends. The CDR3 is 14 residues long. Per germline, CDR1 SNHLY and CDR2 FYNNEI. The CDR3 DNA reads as TGTGCCAGCAGGGGTCTGGGCAGCTCCTACGAGCAGTACTTC. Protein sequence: CASRGLGSSYEQYF.

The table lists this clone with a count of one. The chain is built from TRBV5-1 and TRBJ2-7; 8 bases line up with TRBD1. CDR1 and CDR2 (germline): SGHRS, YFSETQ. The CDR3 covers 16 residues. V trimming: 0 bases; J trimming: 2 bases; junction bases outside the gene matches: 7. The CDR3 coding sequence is TGCGCCAGCAGCTTGGGGAGGGACAGGAGTACCTACGAGCAGTACTTC. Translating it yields CASSLGRDRSTYEQYF.

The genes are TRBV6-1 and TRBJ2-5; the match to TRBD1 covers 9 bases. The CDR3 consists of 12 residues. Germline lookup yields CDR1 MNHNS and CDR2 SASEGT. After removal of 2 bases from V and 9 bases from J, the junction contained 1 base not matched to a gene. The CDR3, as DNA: TGTGCCAGCAGTGAAAACAGGGGGCCCCAGTACTTC. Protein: CASSENRGPQYF.

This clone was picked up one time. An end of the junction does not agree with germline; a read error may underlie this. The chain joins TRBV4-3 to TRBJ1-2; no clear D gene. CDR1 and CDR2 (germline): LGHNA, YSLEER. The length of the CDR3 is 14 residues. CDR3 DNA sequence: TGCGCCAGCAGCCAAGAGGGAGGTGGATATGACTACACCTTC. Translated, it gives CASSQEGGGYDYTF.

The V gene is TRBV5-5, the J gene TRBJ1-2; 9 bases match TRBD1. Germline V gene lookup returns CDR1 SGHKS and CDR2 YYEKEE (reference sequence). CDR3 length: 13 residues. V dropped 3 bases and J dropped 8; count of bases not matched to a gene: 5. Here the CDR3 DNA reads TGTGCCAGCAGCTCACAGGGGGCGCAGGGCTACACCTTC. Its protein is CASSSQGAQGYTF.

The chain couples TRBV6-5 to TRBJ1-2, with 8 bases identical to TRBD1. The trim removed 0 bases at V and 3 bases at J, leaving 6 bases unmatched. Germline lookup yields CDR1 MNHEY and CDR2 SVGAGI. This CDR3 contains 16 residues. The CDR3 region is CASSYSGTGSYYGYTF. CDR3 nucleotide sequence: TGTGCCAGCAGTTACTCCGGGACAGGATCATACTATGGCTACACCTTC.

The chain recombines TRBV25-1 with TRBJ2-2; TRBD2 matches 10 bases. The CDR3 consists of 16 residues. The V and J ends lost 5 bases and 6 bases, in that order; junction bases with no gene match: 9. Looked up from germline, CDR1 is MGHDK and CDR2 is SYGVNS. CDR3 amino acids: CASSNPSGGEAGELFF. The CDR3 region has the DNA TGTGCCAGCAGTAATCCAAGCGGGGGGGAGGCCGGGGAGCTGTTTTTT.

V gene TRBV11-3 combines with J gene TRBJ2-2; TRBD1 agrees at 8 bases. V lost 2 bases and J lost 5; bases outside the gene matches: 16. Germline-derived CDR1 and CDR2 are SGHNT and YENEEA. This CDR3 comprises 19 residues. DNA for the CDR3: TGTGCCAGCAGCTTAAGTTTTCGATCAGGGGGCGGCGTGACCGGGGAGCTGTTTTTT. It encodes CASSLSFRSGGGVTGELFF.

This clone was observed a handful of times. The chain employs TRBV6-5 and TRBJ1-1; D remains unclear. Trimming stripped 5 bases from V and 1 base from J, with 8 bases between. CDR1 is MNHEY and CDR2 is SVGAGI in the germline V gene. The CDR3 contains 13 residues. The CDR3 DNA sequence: TGTGCCAGCAGTCCCCAGCGGAACACTGAAGCTTTCTTT. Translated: CASSPQRNTEAFF.

CDR3 DNA: TGCGCCAGCAGCTCGTGGACAGGGGGGGCCGGGGAGCTGTTTTTT. Residues: CASSSWTGGAGELFF. This chain connects TRBV5-1 to TRBJ2-2, with 10 positions matching TRBD1. The trim removed 3 bases at V and 6 bases at J, leaving 5 bases unmatched. CDR1 is SGHRS and CDR2 is YFSETQ in the germline V gene. The CDR3 sequence is 15 residues long.

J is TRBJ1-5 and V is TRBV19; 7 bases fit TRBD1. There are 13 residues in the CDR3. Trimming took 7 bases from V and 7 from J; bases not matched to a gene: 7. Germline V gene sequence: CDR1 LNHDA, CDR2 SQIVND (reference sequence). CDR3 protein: CASTTQGSQPQHF. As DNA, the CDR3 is TGTGCCAGTACCACACAGGGGAGCCAGCCCCAGCATTTT.